These 13 T cell receptor beta chains were sequenced from one sample in a study of T cell responses to AZD1222 COVID-19 vaccine. TCRdb's table, derived via immunoSEQ multiplex PCR, lists solely in-frame clones and lacks some. The sample gives about 85,000 clones, over 80% of which show up once; about 16% is in the top ten. The sequences come from peripheral blood, collected on day 0 of AZD1222 vaccination. The source of these receptors is an adult in good health.

J is TRBJ2-2 and V is TRBV9; TRBD1 matches at 7 bases. The germline V gene has CDR1 SGDLS and CDR2 YYNGEE. J was trimmed by 8 bases and V by 4 bases; bases with no gene match: 8. The CDR3 sequence is 14 residues long. The CDR3 DNA sequence: TGTGCCAGCAGCTTAGACAGGGTTAGAGGGGAGCTGTTTTTT. Translated: CASSLDRVRGELFF. Variable domain in full (rest from reference TRBV9 and TRBJ2-2): DSGVTQTPKHLITATGQRVTLRCSPRSGDLSVYWYQQSLDQGLQFLIQYYNGEERAKGNILERFSAQQFPDLHSELNLSSLELGDSALYFCASSLDRVRGELFFGEGSRLTVL.

The gene calls are TRBV14 and TRBJ1-1; TRBD1 agrees at 8 bases. CDR1 SGHDN and CDR2 FVKESK come from the germline V gene. The V and J ends lost 0 bases and 5 bases, in that order; junction bases with no gene match: 11. CDR3 length equals 17 residues. In DNA form, the CDR3 reads TGTGCCAGCAGCCAAGATTATAATATCAGGGGGCGAACTGAAGCTTTCTTT. Translation gives CASSQDYNIRGRTEAFF.

The V gene is TRBV5-4, the J gene TRBJ2-7, with TRBD2 matching over 8 bases. Germline V gives CDR1 SGHNT, CDR2 YYREEE (reference sequence). V shed 0 bases and J 1 base; nucleotides not matched to a gene: 6. This CDR3 region has 16 residues. Here the CDR3 DNA reads TGTGCCAGCAGCTTGGCCCCGACTAGCGATTCCTACGAGCAGTACTTC. This codes for CASSLAPTSDSYEQYF.

The chain links TRBV12-3 or TRBV12-4 to TRBJ1-1; D gene unclear. V dropped 6 bases and J dropped 5 bases, with 13 bases sitting between them. The CDR3 loop spans 13 amino acids. For the CDR3, the DNA is TGTGCCAGCAGACCGTTCGCGTGGACTGAAGCTTTCTTT. It translates to CASRPFAWTEAFF.

The J gene is TRBJ2-7, the V gene TRBV19; possibly TRBD2 for D (7 bases). The germline V and J ends were trimmed by 5 bases and 3 bases, with 17 bases remaining between them. The CDR3 has 15 residues. Per germline, CDR1 LNHDA and CDR2 SQIVND (reference sequence). The CDR3 loop is CASSAYVGGRYEQYF. For the CDR3, the DNA is TGTGCCAGTAGTGCCTACGTGGGGGGGCGCTACGAGCAGTACTTC.

The chain joins TRBV7-2 to TRBJ2-7; D not certain. V was cut by 0 bases and J by 6 bases, with 9 bases left in between. Germline-derived CDR1 and CDR2 are SGHTA and FQGNSA. The CDR3 is 13 residues long. The CDR3 loop reads CASSLARNGEQYF. In DNA form, the CDR3 reads TGTGCCAGCAGCTTAGCGCGAAACGGCGAGCAGTACTTC.

The CDR3 sequence is CASSYRGLAAQYNEQFF. CDR3 coding DNA: TGTGCCAGCAGTTATCGAGGACTAGCGGCTCAATACAATGAGCAGTTCTTC. The chain has TRBV27 and TRBJ2-1; 10 nucleotides match TRBD2. CDR3 length: 17 amino acids. Germline V CDR1 and CDR2: MNHEY, SMNVEV (reference sequence). The trim removed 4 bases at V and 4 bases at J, leaving 10 bases unmatched.

The chain recombines TRBV19 with TRBJ1-6, with D perhaps TRBD1 (5 bases). The CDR3 extends over 16 amino acids. Trimming stripped 4 bases from V and 7 bases from J, with 17 bases between. The germline gives CDR1 LNHDA, CDR2 SQIVND (reference sequence). The CDR3 DNA sequence: TGTGCCAGTAGTAGATACCGACCTGAGGGGAATTCACCCCTCCACTTT. Amino acid sequence: CASSRYRPEGNSPLHF.

The chain has TRBV5-1 and TRBJ1-3; D might be TRBD1 (6 bases). Trimming shortened V by 1 base and J by 0 bases, and 23 bases separated the two germline ends. This CDR3 spans 20 amino acids. Germline V gene data show CDR1 as SGHRS and CDR2 as YFSETQ. CDR3 in DNA: TGCGCCAGCAGCTTGTATTTCGGGGGCAGGCCATACGCCTCTGGAAACACCATATATTTT. Its translation is CASSLYFGGRPYASGNTIYF. Together with reference TRBV5-1 and TRBJ1-3, the CDR3 gives the full variable domain: KAGVTQTPRYLIKTRGQQVTLSCSPISGHRSVSWYQQTPGQGLQFLFEYFSETQRNKGNFPGRFSGRQFSNSRSEMNVSTLELGDSALYLCASSLYFGGRPYASGNTIYFGEGSWLTVV.

The V and J genes are TRBV6-1 and TRBJ2-7; 9 bases are a match to TRBD1. Germline V gives CDR1 MNHNS, CDR2 SASEGT. The CDR3 has 16 amino acids. Unmatched junction bases numbered 6, after V lost 3 bases and J lost 0 bases. The CDR3 sequence is CASSDRGTGNSYEQYF. In DNA, the CDR3 is TGTGCCAGCAGTGACCGGGGGACAGGGAACTCCTACGAGCAGTACTTC.

This chain joins TRBV25-1 and TRBJ2-5; 8 bases align to TRBD2. CDR3 size: 15 residues. Losses at the gene ends were 3 bases for V and 5 bases for J; bases not matched to a gene: 8. Germline assignment: CDR1 MGHDK and CDR2 SYGVNS. The CDR3 protein is CASSDNGRALETQYF. The CDR3 bases are TGTGCCAGCAGTGATAACGGGAGGGCCCTGGAGACCCAGTACTTC.

The V gene is TRBV27, the J gene TRBJ1-6, with 7 bases identical to TRBD1. The CDR3 contains 13 residues. V shed 4 bases, J shed 8 bases, and the junction held 2 bases outside the gene matches. Germline lookup yields CDR1 MNHEY and CDR2 SMNVEV (reference sequence). CDR3 amino acids: CASSSRGDSPLHF. As DNA, the CDR3 is TGTGCCAGCAGTTCCAGGGGGGATTCACCCCTCCACTTT.

The rearrangement uses TRBV27 and TRBJ1-6; weak D call: TRBD1 (6 bases). The CDR3 contains 15 residues. V lost 7 bases and J 7 bases, leaving 17 bases between the germline ends. From germline, CDR1 is MNHEY and CDR2 SMNVEV (reference sequence). CDR3 residues: CASKDGQKENSPLHF. CDR3 bases: TGTGCCAGCAAAGATGGACAGAAAGAGAATTCACCCCTCCACTTT.